The sequence of this T cell receptor beta chain was determined in a study of T cells in narcolepsy. CDR3 length equals 14 residues. Germline V CDR1 and CDR2: SGHAT, FQDESV (reference sequence). Trimming removed 5 bases at V and 7 bases at J, with 16 bases between. The method was immunoSEQ multiplex PCR; TCRdb's version includes in-frame clones alone and lacks a portion of them. The repertoire has tens of thousands of clones, roughly 87% of them found once; the top ten carry 0.83%. Study results and caveats: Autoreactive clonotypes reportedly recurred in blood of same and different patients, not controls.

Comment on this clone: Its matching antigen is unknown.

The clonotype originates from a human donor with narcolepsy. Sequencing input: CD45RA- memory CD4+ T cells from PBMCs. The chain joins TRBV11-1 to TRBJ2-3; D may match TRBD1 or TRBD2 (6 bases each). The CDR3 reads CASSGGGPGYTQYF. The CDR3 bases are TGTGCCAGCAGCGGAGGGGGGCCTGGTTATACGCAGTATTTT.